What follows are 5 T cell receptor beta chains derived from one specimen sequenced in a study of CXCR3-negative and CXCR3-positive naive CD8 T cells. Their target antigens are unknown. Study observations and caveats: CXCR3-positive naive cells had more hydrophobic TRB CDR3s than CXCR3-negative naive cells.

UMI labels and 5' RACE were used to prepare the TRB cDNA libraries. TCRdb reanalyzed the 5' RACE reads and collapses them to one entry per CDR3 protein, without DNA. This table holds nearly 90,000 distinct CDR3 sequences. Sequenced material: naive CXCR3+ CD8+ T cells from blood. The subset: CD45RO-CCR7+CD27+CD95- naive CD8+ T cells expressing CXCR3 (TNR3+). Every receptor here comes from a human donor in good health. Some clones in this sample may be carry-over from other donors' samples.

J is TRBJ2-1 and V is TRBV28; TCRdb lists TRBD1, though no DNA is available to test this call. This CDR3 region has 16 residues. CDR1 and CDR2 (germline): MDHEN, SYDVKM. CDR3 protein: CASRGGSGFNYNEQFF. Filled out from reference TRBV28 and TRBJ2-1, the complete variable domain reads DVKVTQSSRYLVKRTGEKVFLECVQDMDHENMFWYRQDPGLGLRLIYFSYDVKMKEKGDIPEGYSVSREKKERFSLILESASTNQTSMYLCASRGGSGFNYNEQFFGPGTRLTVL.

V and J are TRBV5-1 and TRBJ2-7; TCRdb lists TRBD2, though no DNA is available to test this call. The CDR3 consists of 14 residues. Germline-derived CDR1 and CDR2 are SGHRS and YFSETQ. CDR3: CASSLSRLADEQYF.

V usage is TRBV12-3 or TRBV12-4 and J usage is TRBJ2-5; TCRdb proposes TRBD1, but this gene call is untestable without DNA. The CDR3 runs 14 residues. CDR3 in amino acids: CASSSPGGRETQYF.

This chain links TRBV6-2 or TRBV6-3 with TRBJ1-3; TCRdb proposes TRBD1, but this gene call is untestable without DNA. CDR1 is MNHEY, CDR2 SVGEGT, per germline. The CDR3 sequence is 16 residues long. CDR3 loop: CASSYPGTDAGNTIYF.

The chain links TRBV11-3 to TRBJ2-2. The germline CDR1 and CDR2 sequences are SGHNT and YENEEA. This CDR3 contains 15 residues. The CDR3 is CASRPRQANTGELFF.